What follows is one T cell receptor beta chain and its context. This clone's antigen is unknown. Base qualities are not provided; no much larger clone lies one nucleotide away. The collaborating institutions used their own protocols to collect whole blood in K2EDTA tubes. For TCRbeta analysis, collaborators shipped samples as frozen whole blood, isolated PBMCs, or DNA extracted from either of those sample types. This entry comes from a study of blood T cell repertoires in COVID-19 (dated by TCRdb to about 2020). As for the study more broadly: Samples covering the acute and convalescent phases of COVID-19 were provided by collaborators in the United States, Italy and Spain. The material from the prospective study consisted of cDNA or gDNA derived from T cells, B-cell-depleted T cells, or PBMCs. Subjects who had been exposed to COVID-19, were actively infected with it, or had recovered from it provided the deeply sampled blood TCRbeta repertoires that made up the dataset. The repertoires were released in a freely available public database meant as a resource for research on the immune response to SARS-CoV-2. The samples were drawn from the first 160 participants of the ongoing ImmuneRACE study and from 950 to 1,500 subjects provided by 6 global collaborators. Sample metadata almost always included a de-identified subject ID, COVID-19 status, age in years and sex. HLA class I and class II types, where available, came from metadata supplied by the sample provider rather than from assay-based typing.

TCRbeta CDR3 regions were amplified from genomic DNA by means of the immunoSEQ Assay, a bias-controlled multiplex PCR. The original pipeline was this. Within the assay, amplification of reference gene primers was used to estimate how many nucleated cells each sample contained. To quantify the absolute abundance of each unique TCRbeta CDR3 rearrangement, sequence reads were collapsed and filtered. For each sample, productive Simpson clonality was calculated as the square root of Simpson's diversity index over productive rearrangements. TCRdb carries this immuneACCESS record with in-frame sequences only. Its versions omit some clonotypes, under half of them owing to an unresolved V gene in the studies checked, with the rest unexplained. That table supplies the V and J calls and clone size; D and trimming were determined from the DNA. The sample has 75,000 to 90,000 clones on record, about nine tenths of them singletons. The ten biggest clones cover roughly 2% of the sample.

Here is what the overall study found, with its caveats: The quantity of clinical and demographic metadata differed by source and by participant and was supplied without curation.

This receptor was obtained from a woman in her fifties or sixties in a cohort sampled during active COVID-19. The material sequenced was peripheral blood.

The CDR3 protein: CASSPGLPADTQYF. The nucleotide sequence is given as TGTGCCAGCAGCCCAGGACTCCCGGCAGATACGCAGTATTTT. The receptor chain draws on TRBV9 and TRBJ2-3; the D gene is perhaps TRBD2, on 5 matching bases. Including cysteine and phenylalanine, the CDR3 has 14 amino acids. Kept here is only the CDR3 DNA, which spans 42 bases and is read in frame from base 1. CDR1 SGDLS and CDR2 YYNGEE are derived from the germline V gene. V and J lose 4 bases and 4 bases, and a span of 13 bases separates them. Outside the CDR3, residues come from the reference TRBV9 and TRBJ2-3 proteins, so the full variable domain is: DSGVTQTPKHLITATGQRVTLRCSPRSGDLSVYWYQQSLDQGLQFLIQYYNGEERAKGNILERFSAQQFPDLHSELNLSSLELGDSALYFCASSPGLPADTQYFGPGTRLTVL.